Detailed here is one T cell receptor (beta chain). Its target is not known. The sample comes from a study of blood T cells in healthy people across ages. CDR1 is LNHDA and CDR2 is SQIVND in the germline V gene (reference sequence). The CDR3 spans 11 residues. V lost 8 bases to trimming and J lost 10 bases; unmatched junction nucleotides: 4. Next came a second PCR, run for about 7 to 12 cycles, which used a sample-barcoded 5' primer along with a J-beta primer mix. Each cDNA molecule, via a template-switch adaptor with 12 random nucleotides, was tagged. Each CDR3 protein gets one entry after TCRdb re-called the 5' RACE reads with MiXCR. The sample contains about 800,000 distinct CDR3 sequences, just under 25% of which appear only once. Study-wide points: TCR beta diversity was tightly associated with the proportion of naive T cells.

These same records also appear under a second study, on T cells of mothers and their children. That investigation notes: Relative to unrelated pairs, biologically related mother-child dyads exhibited marginally greater, non-significant overlap.

The chain combines TRBV19 with TRBJ2-4, with 8 bases aligning to TRBD1. Sequenced: blood. This TCR was sampled from a boy aged 5-17 years in good health. The CDR3 coding sequence is TGTGCCAGTTACAGGGGGGATATTCAGTACTTC. Its protein product is CASYRGDIQYF. Drawing the rest from reference TRBV19 and TRBJ2-4, the complete variable domain is DGGITQSPKYLFRKEGQNVTLSCEQNLNHDAMYWYRQDPGQGLRLIYYSQIVNDFQKGDIAEGYSVSREKKESFPLTVTSAQKNPTAFYLCASYRGDIQYFGAGTRLSVL.